A single sample is the source of the 8 T cell receptor beta chains below, sequenced in a study of breast tumors, draining lymph nodes, adjacent tissues (dated by TCRdb to 2015 to 2016). Library prep was done by multiplex PCR. TCRdb records Illumina HiSeq 2000 as the sequencer. The public reads were quality trimmed at Q25 with fastp and then assembled into clones with MiXCR by TCRdb, keeping productive beta chains. Identical CDR3 proteins give one entry, which carries the most common genes and DNA. The table for this sample lists tens of thousands of distinct CDR3 sequences; roughly 60% of them were counted only once. The leading ten clones occupy 15% to 20% of the sample. Material for sequencing was tumor-adjacent breast tissue. The source of these receptors is a female donor with breast cancer. Some clones in this sample may be carry-over from other donors' samples.

This clonotype was seen a single time. V and J are TRBV7-9 and TRBJ2-7; D is undetermined. CDR1 and CDR2 (germline): SEHNR, FQNEAQ (reference sequence). The CDR3 runs to 12 residues. V was trimmed by 3 bases and J by 3 bases, leaving 6 bases between them. Here the CDR3 DNA reads TGTGCCAGCAGCTTTATCAGCTACGAGCAGTACTTC. Residues: CASSFISYEQYF.

By frequency in the sample, this clonotype is medium-sized. This sequence joins TRBV7-9 and TRBJ1-5; 8 bases map to TRBD1. The junction had 10 bases not matched to a gene; V was cut back by 4 bases and J by 5 bases. Germline V gene lookup returns CDR1 SEHNR and CDR2 FQNEAQ (reference sequence). The CDR3 totals 16 residues. In DNA form, the CDR3 reads TGTGCCAGCAGCTCAGGGGGCCGGGGTTGGGATCAGCCCCAGCATTTT. Residues: CASSSGGRGWDQPQHF.

This clonotype was counted ten times or more. The rearrangement joins TRBV4-1 to TRBJ1-1, with D unresolved. The CDR3 is 15 amino acids. Germline-derived CDR1 and CDR2 are MGHRA and YSYEKL. Trimming removed 3 bases at V and 3 bases at J, with 14 bases between. The CDR3 bases are TGCGCCAGCAGCCATTGGCCAGCGAAGTACACTGAAGCTTTCTTT. Its translation is CASSHWPAKYTEAFF.

Only a few counts were recorded for this clonotype. The chain employs TRBV7-9 and TRBJ2-2; D is unclear. Trimming left V 3 bases short and J 7 bases short, with 12 bases between. The CDR3 is 14 amino acids. Looked up from germline, CDR1 is SEHNR and CDR2 is FQNEAQ (reference sequence). CDR3 bases: TGTGCCAGCAGCTTGGGTCCGGACGTCGGGGAGCTGTTTTTT. Translation: CASSLGPDVGELFF.

The CDR3 loop is CASSIVGGRANSPLHF. Written as DNA, the CDR3 is TGTGCCAGTAGTATAGTAGGAGGAAGGGCGAATTCACCCCTCCACTTT. The rearrangement uses TRBV19 and TRBJ1-6; no definite D call. Germline CDR1 is LNHDA and CDR2 is SQIVND (reference sequence). This CDR3 is 16 amino acids long. The V and J ends lost 1 base and 7 bases respectively, with 14 bases between them.

Only one count was recorded for this clonotype. The chain joins TRBV29-1 to TRBJ2-3, with 8 bases identical to TRBD1. Per the germline V gene, CDR1 is SQVTM and CDR2 is ANQGSEA. The CDR3 runs 17 residues. The trim removed 2 bases at V and 2 bases at J, leaving 12 bases unmatched. DNA of the CDR3: TGCAGCGTTGAACGCACCGCAGGGGGCGGGTACACAGATACGCAGTATTTT. Translated: CSVERTAGGGYTDTQYF.

This clonotype was recorded many times. This may stem from a read error, because a much larger clone lies one nucleotide away. The chain links TRBV11-2 to TRBJ1-2; the D gene is possibly TRBD1 (5 bases). The germline gives CDR1 SGHAT, CDR2 FQNNGV. CDR3 length equals 14 residues. V lost 8 bases to trimming and J lost 7 bases, with 20 bases between them. CDR3 coding DNA: TGTGCCAGCGGCCCAGCCCGGGGACTGGGTGGCTACACCTTC. Translation gives CASGPARGLGGYTF.

This chain links TRBV20-1 with TRBJ2-7; D is uncertain. The V and J ends lost 8 bases and 5 bases respectively, with 13 bases between them. The CDR3 extends over 11 amino acids. The germline V gene encodes CDR1 DFQATT and CDR2 SNEGSKA (reference sequence). CDR3 residues: CSSGSRDEQYF. As DNA, the CDR3 is TGCAGTTCCGGCTCCCGGGACGAGCAGTACTTC.